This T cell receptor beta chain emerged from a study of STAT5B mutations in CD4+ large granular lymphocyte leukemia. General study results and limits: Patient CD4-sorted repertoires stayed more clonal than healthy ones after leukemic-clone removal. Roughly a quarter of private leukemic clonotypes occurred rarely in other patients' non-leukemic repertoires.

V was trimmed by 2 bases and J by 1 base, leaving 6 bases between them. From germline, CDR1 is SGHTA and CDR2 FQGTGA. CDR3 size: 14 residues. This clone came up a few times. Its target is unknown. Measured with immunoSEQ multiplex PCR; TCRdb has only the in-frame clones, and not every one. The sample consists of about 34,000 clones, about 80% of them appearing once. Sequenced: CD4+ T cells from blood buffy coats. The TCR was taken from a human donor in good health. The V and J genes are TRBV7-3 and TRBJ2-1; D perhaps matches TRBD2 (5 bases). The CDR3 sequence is CASSLLASYNEQFF. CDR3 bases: TGTGCCAGCAGCTTACTAGCTTCCTACAATGAGCAGTTCTTC.